Presented here are 3 T cell receptor beta chains from one specimen sequenced in a study of T cells in Graves' hyperthyroidism and ophthalmopathy. There were TCR beta CDR3 regions amplified from RNA transcripts. When the TCR CDR3 underwent first-round RT-PCR, the HTBI primer set was used. One entry per CDR3 protein, called by TCRdb with MiXCR from the multiplex PCR reads. Of around 800,000 distinct CDR3 sequences listed, more than 30% are singletons. The sequenced sample consisted of blood. These receptor sequences come from a man aged 18 to 30 with Graves' hyperthyroidism.

With regard to this clonotype: This may stem from a read error, because a much larger clone lies one nucleotide away. V and J are TRBV10-3 and TRBJ1-5; the D is unclear. The CDR3 length is 19 residues. Germline V CDR1 and CDR2: ENHRY, SYGVKD. V was trimmed by 10 bases and J by 0 bases, leaving 28 bases between them. The chain's CDR3 is CASNRGGEDGSYSNQPQHF. The CDR3 DNA follows: TGTGCCAGCAATCGGGGTGGTGAAGATGGCAGCTATAGCAATCAGCCCCAGCATTTT.

V is TRBV7-1 and J is TRBJ1-1, with 12 bases matching TRBD1. TRBV7-1 is marked as an open reading frame, function uncertain. Trimming removed 2 bases from V and 4 bases from J; junction bases left unmatched: 8. There are 17 residues in the CDR3. CDR3 DNA sequence: TGTGCCAGCAGCTCACCGGGACAGGGGGCGATGGGCACTGAAGCTTTCTTT. Translated, it gives CASSSPGQGAMGTEAFF.

This clonotype has at least ten counts. The gene calls are TRBV2 and TRBJ1-6; TRBD1 matches 12 bases. The V gene end was trimmed by 6 bases and the J gene end by 12 bases; junction bases not matched to a gene: 6. Germline V gene sequence: CDR1 SNHLY, CDR2 FYNNEI. CDR3 length equals 14 residues. The DNA of the CDR3 is TGTGCCAGCAGCGCCGGGACAGGGGGCCGACCCCTCCACTTT. This gives the protein CASSAGTGGRPLHF.